Sequencing of this TCR beta chain was carried out in a study of blood T cell repertoires in COVID-19. Study information: Specimens from acute and convalescent COVID-19 originated in the United States, Italy and Spain.

The germline gives CDR1 LGHNA, CDR2 YNFKEQ. After removal of 8 bases from V and 3 bases from J, the junction contained 3 bases not matched to a gene. This CDR3 is 14 amino acids long. In the original processing: Estimated nucleated cell counts came from reference gene primer amplification. Clones were read by immunoSEQ multiplex PCR, and TCRdb kept only the in-frame ones, dropping some. The V and J calls and clone size come from that table; D and trimming were worked out from the DNA. The data show 35,000 to 45,000 clones, 80% to 90% seen once. Material: peripheral blood. This rearrangement joins TRBV4-2 to TRBJ2-2; 10 positions match TRBD2. The TCR comes from a human donor in a cohort sampled during active COVID-19. CDR3 region: CASSSGGDTGELFF. CDR3 bases: TGTGCCAGCTCTAGCGGGGGTGACACCGGGGAGCTGTTTTTT.